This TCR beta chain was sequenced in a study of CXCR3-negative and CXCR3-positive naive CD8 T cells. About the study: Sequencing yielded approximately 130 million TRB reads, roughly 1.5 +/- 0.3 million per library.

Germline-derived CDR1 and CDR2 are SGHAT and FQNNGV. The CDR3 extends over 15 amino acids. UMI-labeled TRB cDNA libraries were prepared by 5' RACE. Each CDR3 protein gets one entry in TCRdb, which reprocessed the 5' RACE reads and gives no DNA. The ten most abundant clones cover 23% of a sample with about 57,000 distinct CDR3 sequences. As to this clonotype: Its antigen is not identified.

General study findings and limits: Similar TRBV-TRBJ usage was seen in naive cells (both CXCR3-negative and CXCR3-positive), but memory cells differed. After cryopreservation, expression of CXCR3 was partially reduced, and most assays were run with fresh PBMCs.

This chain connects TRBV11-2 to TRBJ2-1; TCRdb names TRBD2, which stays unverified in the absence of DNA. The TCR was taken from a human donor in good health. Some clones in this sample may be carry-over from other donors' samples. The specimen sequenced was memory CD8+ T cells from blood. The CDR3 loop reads CASSLGLADYNEQFF.